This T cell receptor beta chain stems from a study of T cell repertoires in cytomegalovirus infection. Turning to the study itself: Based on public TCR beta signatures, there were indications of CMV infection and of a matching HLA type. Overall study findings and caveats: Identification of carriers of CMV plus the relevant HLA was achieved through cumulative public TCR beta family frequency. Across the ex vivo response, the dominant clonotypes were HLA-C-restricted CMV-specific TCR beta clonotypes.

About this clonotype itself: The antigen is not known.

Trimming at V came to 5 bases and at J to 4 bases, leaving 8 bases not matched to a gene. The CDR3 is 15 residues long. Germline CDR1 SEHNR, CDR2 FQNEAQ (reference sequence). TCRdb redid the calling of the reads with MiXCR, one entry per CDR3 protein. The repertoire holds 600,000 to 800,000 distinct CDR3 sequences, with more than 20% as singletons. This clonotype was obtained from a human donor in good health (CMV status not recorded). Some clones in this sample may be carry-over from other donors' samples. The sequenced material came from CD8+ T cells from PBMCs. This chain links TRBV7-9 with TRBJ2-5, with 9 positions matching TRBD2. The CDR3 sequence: CASSLLRGGGETQYF. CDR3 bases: TGTGCCAGCAGCCTCCTGCGGGGGGGGGGAGAGACCCAGTACTTC.